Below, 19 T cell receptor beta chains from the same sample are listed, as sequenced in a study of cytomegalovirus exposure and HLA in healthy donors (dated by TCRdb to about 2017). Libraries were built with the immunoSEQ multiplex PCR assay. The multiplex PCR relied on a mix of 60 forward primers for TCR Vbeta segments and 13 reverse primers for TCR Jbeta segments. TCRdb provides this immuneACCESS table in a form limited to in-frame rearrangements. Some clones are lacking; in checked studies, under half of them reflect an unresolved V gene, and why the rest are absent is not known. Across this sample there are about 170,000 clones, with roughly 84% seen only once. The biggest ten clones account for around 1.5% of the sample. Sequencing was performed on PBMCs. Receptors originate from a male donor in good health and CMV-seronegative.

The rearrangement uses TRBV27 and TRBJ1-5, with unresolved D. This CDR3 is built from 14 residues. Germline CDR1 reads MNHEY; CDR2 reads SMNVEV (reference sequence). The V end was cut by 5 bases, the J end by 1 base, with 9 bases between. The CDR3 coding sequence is TGTGCCAGCAGTACAGAGGGAAGCAATCAGCCCCAGCATTTT. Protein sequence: CASSTEGSNQPQHF.

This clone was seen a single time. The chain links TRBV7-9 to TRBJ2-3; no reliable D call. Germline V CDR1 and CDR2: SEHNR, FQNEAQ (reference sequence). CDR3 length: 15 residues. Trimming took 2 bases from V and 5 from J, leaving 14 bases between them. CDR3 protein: CASSLIPQSVDTQYF. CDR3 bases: TGTGCCAGCAGCTTAATACCACAGTCGGTAGATACGCAGTATTTT. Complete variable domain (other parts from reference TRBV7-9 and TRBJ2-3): DTGVSQNPRHKITKRGQNVTFRCDPISEHNRLYWYRQTLGQGPEFLTYFQNEAQLEKSRLLSDRFSAERPKGSFSTLEIQRTEQGDSAMYLCASSLIPQSVDTQYFGPGTRLTVL.

The CDR3 loop reads CASSFLGQSNTGELFF. The CDR3 DNA is TGTGCCAGCAGCTTTTTGGGACAGTCGAACACCGGGGAGCTGTTTTTT. The V call is TRBV11-2, the J call TRBJ2-2; the match to TRBD1 covers 7 bases. The junction had 4 bases not matched to a gene; V was cut back by 3 bases and J by 0 bases. The length of the CDR3 is 16 residues. Looked up from germline, CDR1 is SGHAT and CDR2 is FQNNGV.

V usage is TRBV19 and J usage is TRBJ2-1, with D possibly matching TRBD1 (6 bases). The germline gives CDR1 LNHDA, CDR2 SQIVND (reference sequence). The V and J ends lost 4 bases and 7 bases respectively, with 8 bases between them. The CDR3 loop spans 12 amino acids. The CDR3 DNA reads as TGTGCCAGTAGTAGGACAGTTAATGAGCAGTTCTTC. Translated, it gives CASSRTVNEQFF. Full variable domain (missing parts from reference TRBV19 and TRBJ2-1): DGGITQSPKYLFRKEGQNVTLSCEQNLNHDAMYWYRQDPGQGLRLIYYSQIVNDFQKGDIAEGYSVSREKKESFPLTVTSAQKNPTAFYLCASSRTVNEQFFGPGTRLTVL.

The CDR3 region is CASRGLAVYNEQFF. DNA for the CDR3: TGTGCCAGCCGGGGACTAGCGGTTTACAATGAGCAGTTCTTC. V usage is TRBV28 and J usage is TRBJ2-1; 11 bases agree with TRBD2. The CDR3 is 14 residues long. J lost 4 bases, V lost 8 bases, and 4 bases had no gene match. From germline, CDR1 is MDHEN and CDR2 SYDVKM.

The CDR3 spells CASSIDGNYEQYF. CDR3 nucleotides: TGTGCCAGTAGTATAGACGGGAACTACGAGCAGTACTTC. V is TRBV19 and J is TRBJ2-7; possibly TRBD2 for D (5 bases). Trimming took off 0 bases at V and 3 bases at J, with 6 bases between the two ends. The germline CDR1 and CDR2 sequences are LNHDA and SQIVND (reference sequence). This CDR3 spans 13 amino acids. Full variable domain (remainder filled in from reference TRBV19 and TRBJ2-7): DGGITQSPKYLFRKEGQNVTLSCEQNLNHDAMYWYRQDPGQGLRLIYYSQIVNDFQKGDIAEGYSVSREKKESFPLTVTSAQKNPTAFYLCASSIDGNYEQYFGPGTRLTVT.

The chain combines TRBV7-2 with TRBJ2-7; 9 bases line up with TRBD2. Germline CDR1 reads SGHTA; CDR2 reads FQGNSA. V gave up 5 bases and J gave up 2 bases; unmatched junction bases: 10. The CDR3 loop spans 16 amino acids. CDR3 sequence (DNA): TGTGCCAGCAGCGAACCCCCAGCGGGAGGCCCCTACGAGCAGTACTTC. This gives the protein CASSEPPAGGPYEQYF. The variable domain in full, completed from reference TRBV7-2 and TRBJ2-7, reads GAGVSQSPSNKVTEKGKDVELRCDPISGHTALYWYRQSLGQGLEFLIYFQGNSAPDKSGLPSDRFSAERTGGSVSTLTIQRTQQEDSAVYLCASSEPPAGGPYEQYFGPGTRLTVT.

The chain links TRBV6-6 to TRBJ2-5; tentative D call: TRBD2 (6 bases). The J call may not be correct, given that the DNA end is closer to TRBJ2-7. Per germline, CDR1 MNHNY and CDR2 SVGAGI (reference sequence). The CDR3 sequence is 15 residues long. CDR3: CASSYKVGLSYEQYF. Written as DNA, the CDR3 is TGTGCCAGCAGTTACAAGGTGGGACTCTCCTACGAGCAGTACTTC.

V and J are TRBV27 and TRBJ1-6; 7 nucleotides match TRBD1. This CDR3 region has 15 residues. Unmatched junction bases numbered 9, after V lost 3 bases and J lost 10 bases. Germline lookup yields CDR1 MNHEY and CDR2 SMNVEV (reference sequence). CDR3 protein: CASSFSTGVRSPLHF. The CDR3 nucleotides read TGTGCCAGCAGTTTCTCAACAGGGGTACGGTCACCCCTCCACTTT.

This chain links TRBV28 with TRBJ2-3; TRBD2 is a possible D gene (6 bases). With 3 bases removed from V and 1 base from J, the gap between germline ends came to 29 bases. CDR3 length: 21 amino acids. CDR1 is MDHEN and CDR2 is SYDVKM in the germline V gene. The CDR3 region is CASSFMGLGGVRNVGTDTQYF. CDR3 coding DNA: TGTGCCAGCAGTTTCATGGGGTTAGGAGGGGTGAGGAATGTGGGCACAGATACGCAGTATTTT.

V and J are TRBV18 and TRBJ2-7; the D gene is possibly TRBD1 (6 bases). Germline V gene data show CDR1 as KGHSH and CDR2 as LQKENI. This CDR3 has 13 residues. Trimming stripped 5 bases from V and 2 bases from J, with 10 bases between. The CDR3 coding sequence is TGTGCCAGCTCATCAGGGGATACCTACGAGCAGTACTTC. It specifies CASSSGDTYEQYF.

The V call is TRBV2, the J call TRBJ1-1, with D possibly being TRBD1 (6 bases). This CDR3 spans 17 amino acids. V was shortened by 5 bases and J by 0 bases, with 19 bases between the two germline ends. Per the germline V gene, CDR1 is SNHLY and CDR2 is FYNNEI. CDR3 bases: TGTGCCAGCAGTAGTTGGACAGACTATCGAATGAACACTGAAGCTTTCTTT. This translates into CASSSWTDYRMNTEAFF.

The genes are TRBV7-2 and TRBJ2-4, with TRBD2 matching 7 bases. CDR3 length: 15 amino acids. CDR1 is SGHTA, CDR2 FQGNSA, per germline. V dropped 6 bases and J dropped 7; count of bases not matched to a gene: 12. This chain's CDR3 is CASRPLAAEGNIQYF. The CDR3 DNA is TGTGCCAGCAGGCCTCTAGCGGCCGAGGGGAACATTCAGTACTTC.

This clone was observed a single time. The CDR3 loop reads CASSAAGSAYEQYF. Here the CDR3 DNA reads TGTGCCAGCAGCGCAGCCGGGAGCGCCTACGAGCAGTACTTC. The rearrangement joins TRBV9 to TRBJ2-7; perhaps TRBD2 as D (6 bases). The CDR3 length is 14 residues. The germline V gene has CDR1 SGDLS and CDR2 YYNGEE. With 3 bases removed from V and 2 bases from J, the gap between germline ends came to 12 bases.

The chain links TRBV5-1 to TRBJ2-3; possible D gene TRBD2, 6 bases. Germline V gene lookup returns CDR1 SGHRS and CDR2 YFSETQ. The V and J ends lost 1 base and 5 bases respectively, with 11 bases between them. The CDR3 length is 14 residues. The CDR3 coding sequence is TGCGCCAGCAGCTTGCAGGACGGGGGAGATACGCAGTATTTT. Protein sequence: CASSLQDGGDTQYF.

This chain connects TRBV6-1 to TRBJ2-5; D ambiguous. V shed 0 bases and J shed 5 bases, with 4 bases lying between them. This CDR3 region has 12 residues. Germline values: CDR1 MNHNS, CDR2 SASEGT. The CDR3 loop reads CASSEARETQYF. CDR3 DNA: TGTGCCAGCAGTGAAGCGAGGGAGACCCAGTACTTC.

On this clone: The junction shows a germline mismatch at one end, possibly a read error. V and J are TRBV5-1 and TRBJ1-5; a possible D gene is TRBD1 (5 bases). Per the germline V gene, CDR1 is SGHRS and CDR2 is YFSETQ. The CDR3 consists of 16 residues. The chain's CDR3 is CASNLSRESRDQPQHF. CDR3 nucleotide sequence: TGCGCCAGCAACTTGAGCAGGGAAAGTAGGGATCAGCCCCAGCATTTT.

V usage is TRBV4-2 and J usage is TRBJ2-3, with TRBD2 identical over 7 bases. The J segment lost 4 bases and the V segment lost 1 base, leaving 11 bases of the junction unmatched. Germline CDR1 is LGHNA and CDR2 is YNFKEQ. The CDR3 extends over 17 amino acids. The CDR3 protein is CASSQAGGSLSPDTQYF. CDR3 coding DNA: TGTGCCAGCAGCCAAGCGGGCGGGAGCCTTTCCCCAGATACGCAGTATTTT.

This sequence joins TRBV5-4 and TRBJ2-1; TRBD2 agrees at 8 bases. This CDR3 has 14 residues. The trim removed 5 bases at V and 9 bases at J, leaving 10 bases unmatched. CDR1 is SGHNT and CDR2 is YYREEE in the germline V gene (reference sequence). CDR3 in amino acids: CASRPPGLGLEQFF. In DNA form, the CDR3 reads TGTGCCAGCAGACCCCCGGGACTAGGACTTGAGCAGTTCTTC.